Listed below are T cell receptor beta chains from one sample, sequenced in a study of cytomegalovirus exposure and HLA in healthy donors. Sequencing used immunoSEQ multiplex PCR; TCRdb keeps in-frame clones, though not all of them. Among around 120,000 clones listed, around 73% were seen once. The material sequenced was PBMCs. These receptors were collected from a woman between 40 and 55 years old in good health and CMV-seropositive. The CDR3 runs from the conserved cysteine through the conserved F or W. D genes are given only for firm matches. The size of a clone is reported for some rows only, either as once, few or many, or as a class for expanded clones.

v_call	j_call	d_call	clone_size	cdr3_nt	cdr3_aa
TRBV7-8	TRBJ1-2	NA	NA	TGTGCCAGCAGCTTAGGGGGCTATGACACACTTTACTATGGCTACACCTTC	CASSLGGYDTLYYGYTF
TRBV25-1	TRBJ1-3	NA	few	TGTGCCAGCAGTGAGACCCCGGGAGGAAACACCATATATTTT	CASSETPGGNTIYF
TRBV7-2	TRBJ1-5	NA	few	TGTGCCAGCAGCTTAGAGCGGAGGCAGCCCCAGCATTTT	CASSLERRQPQHF
TRBV7-8	TRBJ1-2	TRBD1	few	TGTGCCAGCAGCTCCACCGGGACAGGGCATGGCTACACCTTC	CASSSTGTGHGYTF
TRBV13	TRBJ2-1	TRBD2	NA	TGTGCCAGCAGCTCCTTAGAGGCGGCGGGGGAAACTAAAGGGTCCTACAATGAGCAGTTCTTC	CASSSLEAAGETKGSYNEQFF
TRBV9	TRBJ1-1	NA	few	TGTGCCAGCAGCGTGGCCTCGGGGGGGGGCACTGAAGCTTTCTTT	CASSVASGGGTEAFF
TRBV6-6	TRBJ2-6	NA	NA	TGTGCCAGTTTTGGCGGATCTGGGGCCAACGTCCTGACTTTC	CASFGGSGANVLTF
TRBV9	TRBJ1-6	TRBD1	NA	TGTGCCAGCAGCGACAGGGGTGGCTCATCACCCCTCCACTTT	CASSDRGGSSPLHF
TRBV5-1	TRBJ2-5	NA	NA	TGCGCCAGCAGCTTAACGGTCCAAGAGACCCAGTACTTC	CASSLTVQETQYF
TRBV5-4	TRBJ2-3	NA	NA	TGTGCCAGCAGCTTGGACAGGGCCCGAGACCCTAATACGCAGTATTTT	CASSLDRARDPNTQYF
TRBV29-1	TRBJ2-7	NA	NA	TGCAGCGTAGAAGGGTCGGGACACCTCTACGAGCAGTACTTC	CSVEGSGHLYEQYF
TRBV6-5	TRBJ1-2	TRBD1	NA	TGTGCCAGCGTATCTCCCAGACAGGGACACTATGGCTACACCTTC	CASVSPRQGHYGYTF
TRBV6-6	TRBJ1-1	NA	once	TGTGCCAGCAGTAAAAAGTCGGGCACTGAAGCTTTCTTT	CASSKKSGTEAFF
TRBV4-1	TRBJ2-7	NA	NA	TGCGCCAGCAGCCACCGGCAGGAAACTTACGAGCAGTACTTC	CASSHRQETYEQYF
TRBV7-2	TRBJ2-5	TRBD2	NA	TGTGCCAGCAGCTCCCCAAGACTAGCGGGCCAAGAGACCCAGTACTTC	CASSSPRLAGQETQYF
TRBV4-2	TRBJ1-2	NA	NA	TGTGCCAGCAGCCAAGATCCCAATCCTAACTATGGCTACACCTTC	CASSQDPNPNYGYTF
TRBV15	TRBJ2-5	NA	NA	TGTGCCACCAGCAGAGAGCGGGGCCAGACCCAGTACTTC	CATSRERGQTQYF
TRBV7-9	TRBJ2-7	TRBD1	NA	TGTGCCAGCAGCTCGGGACAGGGGTTCTACGAGCAGTACTTC	CASSSGQGFYEQYF
TRBV4-1	TRBJ1-6	TRBD1	NA	TGCGCCAGCAGTCGGCAAACAGGGGGATATAATTCACCCCTCCACTTT	CASSRQTGGYNSPLHF
TRBV7-8	TRBJ1-2	NA	once	TGTGCCAGCAGCAAATCACAGGCTATCGTCTATGGCTACACCTTC	CASSKSQAIVYGYTF
TRBV27	TRBJ1-1	TRBD1	NA	TGTGCCAGCAGTTCCGACAGGGGGCGGGCTGAAGCTTTCTTT	CASSSDRGRAEAFF
TRBV7-3	TRBJ2-3	TRBD2	NA	TGTGCCAGCAGCCTCGGACTAGCACACGATACGCAGTATTTT	CASSLGLAHDTQYF
TRBV6-5	TRBJ2-2	NA	few	TGTGCCAGCGGAATTAGGGGGACCGGGGAGCTGTTTTTT	CASGIRGTGELFF
TRBV5-4	TRBJ2-1	TRBD2	NA	TGTGCCAGCAGCAGGGGGACTAGCGGGGGAGCTTACAATGAGCAGTTCTTC	CASSRGTSGGAYNEQFF
TRBV18	TRBJ2-6	NA	NA	TGTGCCAGCTCGCTCCAGGACTCTGGGGCCAACGTCCTGACTTTC	CASSLQDSGANVLTF
TRBV7-8	TRBJ2-1	NA	NA	TGTGCCAGCATATTGTCCGGCCCCAGGTACAATGAGCAGTTCTTC	CASILSGPRYNEQFF
TRBV7-2	TRBJ2-3	NA	NA	TGTGCCAGCAGCCCTTATTCAGATACGCAGTATTTT	CASSPYSDTQYF
TRBV10-2	TRBJ1-6	TRBD1	NA	TGCGCCAGCAGGGTATATAACGACAGGGCGGACTCACCCCTCCACTTT	CASRVYNDRADSPLHF
TRBV1	TRBJ2-1	NA	NA	TGCACCAGCAGCCAAGGACCTTCTAGCGGGGGCTGGAATGAGCAGTTCTTC	CTSSQGPSSGGWNEQFF
TRBV7-9	TRBJ1-4	NA	NA	TGTGCCAGCAGCTTACGGGGGGAGGTGGAAAAACTGTTTTTT	CASSLRGEVEKLFF
TRBV18	TRBJ1-2	TRBD1	NA	TGTGCCAGCTCACTGGGACAGGGGAGAGACTATGGCTACACCTTC	CASSLGQGRDYGYTF
TRBV2	TRBJ1-1	NA	NA	TGTGCCAGCAGTGAGCTACAGGGTCTCAGTGAAGCTTTCTTT	CASSELQGLSEAFF
TRBV16	TRBJ1-1	TRBD1	NA	TGTGCCAGCAGCCTACCTGGGACAGCCAACACTGAAGCTTTCTTT	CASSLPGTANTEAFF
TRBV9	TRBJ1-6	NA	many	TGTGCCAGCAGACAGGGTGGGAATTCACCCCTCCACTTT	CASRQGGNSPLHF
TRBV5-4	TRBJ2-5	NA	NA	TGTGCCAGCAGCTTGTTGCGCTCCCAAGAGACCCAGTACTTC	CASSLLRSQETQYF
TRBV4-3	TRBJ2-6	TRBD1	few	TGCGCCAGCAGCCAAGATTGGGACAGGGGTCCATTTTCTGGGGCCAACGTCCTGACTTTC	CASSQDWDRGPFSGANVLTF
TRBV7-2	TRBJ2-4	NA	NA	TGTGCCAGCAGCTCAGGGGTGGCGGAAAACATTCAGTACTTC	CASSSGVAENIQYF
TRBV2	TRBJ1-5	NA	NA	TGTGCCAGCAGCGGGGAGAGCAATCAGCCCCAGCATTTT	CASSGESNQPQHF
TRBV5-1	TRBJ2-1	NA	NA	TGCGCCAGCAGCTTGGCGGGGGACCTCTACAATGAGCAGTTCTTC	CASSLAGDLYNEQFF
TRBV7-9	TRBJ1-5	NA	NA	TGTGCCAGCAGCGACAGTGCCTATAGCAATCAGCCCCAGCATTTT	CASSDSAYSNQPQHF
TRBV9	TRBJ2-3	NA	once	TGTGCCAGCAGCGCCCTTAGCACAGATACGCAGTATTTT	CASSALSTDTQYF
TRBV29-1	TRBJ1-1	NA	few	TGCAGCGTTGGAGGGCAGACGAACACTGAAGCTTTCTTT	CSVGGQTNTEAFF
TRBV5-1	TRBJ1-6	TRBD1	once	TGCGCCAGCAGCTTAGTACAGGGGGATAATTCACCCCTCCACTTT	CASSLVQGDNSPLHF
TRBV4-1	TRBJ2-3	TRBD1	NA	TGCGCCAGCAGCCAAAGGACAGGGGGAACAGATACGCAGTATTTT	CASSQRTGGTDTQYF
TRBV27	TRBJ1-1	TRBD1	NA	TGTGCCAGCAGCCCGGGACAGGGGGGCACTGAAGCTTTCTTT	CASSPGQGGTEAFF
TRBV7-9	TRBJ2-1	NA	few	TGTGCCAGCAGCTCCACGACTAGTCTTAATGAGCAGTTCTTC	CASSSTTSLNEQFF
TRBV7-6	TRBJ2-7	TRBD1	few	TGTGCCAGCAGCCCCGGGACAGGGGATCTCGAGCAGTACTTC	CASSPGTGDLEQYF
TRBV6-5	TRBJ1-3	TRBD1	few	TGTGCCAGCAGAGGGACAGGCCGCTCTGGAAACACCATATATTTT	CASRGTGRSGNTIYF
TRBV15	TRBJ1-2	NA	few	TGTGCCACCAGCAATTTGGGGGGGCTGGAGGGCTACACCTTC	CATSNLGGLEGYTF
TRBV9	TRBJ1-1	NA	NA	TGTGCCAGCAGCCCAGACGGGTCTACTGAAGCTTTCTTT	CASSPDGSTEAFF
TRBV6-5	TRBJ1-3	NA	NA	TGTGCCAGCAGGGCAGGCCTTTTCTCTGGAAACACCATATATTTT	CASRAGLFSGNTIYF
TRBV15	TRBJ2-3	TRBD1	NA	TGTGCCACCAGTAGAGTAGTACAGGGGTTGGATACGCAGTATTTT	CATSRVVQGLDTQYF
TRBV6-1	TRBJ1-1	NA	NA	TGTGCCAGCAGTGACGGGATTCGATACAGTGAAGCTTTCTTT	CASSDGIRYSEAFF